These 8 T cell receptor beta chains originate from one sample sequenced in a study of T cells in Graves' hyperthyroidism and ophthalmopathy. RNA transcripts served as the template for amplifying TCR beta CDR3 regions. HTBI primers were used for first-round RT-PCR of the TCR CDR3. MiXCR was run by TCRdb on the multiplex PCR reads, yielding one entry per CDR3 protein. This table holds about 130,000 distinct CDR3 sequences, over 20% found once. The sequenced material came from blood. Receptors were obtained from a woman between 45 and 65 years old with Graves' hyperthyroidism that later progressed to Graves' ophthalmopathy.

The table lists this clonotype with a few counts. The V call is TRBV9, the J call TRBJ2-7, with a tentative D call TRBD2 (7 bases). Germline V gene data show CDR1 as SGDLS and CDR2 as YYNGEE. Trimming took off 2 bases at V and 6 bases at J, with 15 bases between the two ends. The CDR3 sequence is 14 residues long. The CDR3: CASSVGGQVGEQYF. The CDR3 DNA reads TGTGCCAGCAGCGTGGGGGGGCAAGTCGGCGAGCAGTACTTC.

The CDR3 DNA follows: TGTGCCAGTAGTACCGGGACTAGACGTGAGCAGTTCTTC. The encoded protein is CASSTGTRREQFF. V gene TRBV19 combines with J gene TRBJ2-1; 8 nucleotides match TRBD2. The CDR3 length is 13 residues. V lost 4 bases and J lost 9; bases outside the gene matches: 5. Germline values: CDR1 LNHDA, CDR2 SQIVND (reference sequence). Full variable domain (missing parts from reference TRBV19 and TRBJ2-1): DGGITQSPKYLFRKEGQNVTLSCEQNLNHDAMYWYRQDPGQGLRLIYYSQIVNDFQKGDIAEGYSVSREKKESFPLTVTSAQKNPTAFYLCASSTGTRREQFFGPGTRLTVL.

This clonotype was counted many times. The CDR3 spells CASRGVSYEQYF. The CDR3, as DNA: TGTGCCAGCAGGGGGGTTTCCTACGAGCAGTACTTC. The chain joins TRBV6-1 to TRBJ2-7; D tentatively fits TRBD1 or TRBD2 (5 bases each). Trimming took off 6 bases at V and 1 base at J, with 7 bases between the two ends. Per the germline V gene, CDR1 is MNHNS and CDR2 is SASEGT. This CDR3 has 12 amino acids.

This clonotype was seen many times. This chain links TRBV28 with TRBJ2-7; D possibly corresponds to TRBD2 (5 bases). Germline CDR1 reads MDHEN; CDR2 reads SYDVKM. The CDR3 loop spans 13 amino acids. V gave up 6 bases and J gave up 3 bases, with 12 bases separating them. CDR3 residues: CASRKPSGYEQYF. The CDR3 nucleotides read TGTGCCAGCAGGAAACCGAGCGGCTACGAGCAGTACTTC.

Here the CDR3 reads CASSSLYTDTQYF. The CDR3 region has the DNA TGTGCCAGCAGTTCGCTCTACACAGATACGCAGTATTTT. The V call is TRBV12-3 or TRBV12-4, the J call TRBJ2-3; no reliable D call. V shed 4 bases and J shed 2 bases, with 7 bases lying between them. The CDR3 totals 13 residues.

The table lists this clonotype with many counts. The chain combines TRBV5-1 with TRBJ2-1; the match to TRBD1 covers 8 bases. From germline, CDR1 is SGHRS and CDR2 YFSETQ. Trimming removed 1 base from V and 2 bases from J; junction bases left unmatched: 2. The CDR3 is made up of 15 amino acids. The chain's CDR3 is CASSLQGAAYNEQFF. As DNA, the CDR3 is TGCGCCAGCAGCTTGCAGGGGGCGGCCTACAATGAGCAGTTCTTC.

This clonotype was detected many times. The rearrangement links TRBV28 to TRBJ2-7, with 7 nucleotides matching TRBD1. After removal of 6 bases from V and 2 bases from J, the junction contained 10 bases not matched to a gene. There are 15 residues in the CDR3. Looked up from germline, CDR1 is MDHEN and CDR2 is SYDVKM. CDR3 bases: TGTGCCAGCAGGCGCCGGGACAGTTATACCTACGAGCAGTACTTC. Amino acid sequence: CASRRRDSYTYEQYF.

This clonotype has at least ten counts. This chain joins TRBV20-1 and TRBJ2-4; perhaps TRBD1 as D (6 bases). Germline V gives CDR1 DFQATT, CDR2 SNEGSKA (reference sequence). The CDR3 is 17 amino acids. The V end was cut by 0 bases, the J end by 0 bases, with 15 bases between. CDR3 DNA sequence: TGCAGTGCTAGAGACCCAAGACAGGCCCTAGCCAAAAACATTCAGTACTTC. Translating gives CSARDPRQALAKNIQYF.